This T cell receptor (beta chain) was profiled in a study of OX40 agonist ivuxolimab in advanced cancers. Study conclusions and caveats: The authors did not determine the antigen specificity of the expanded peripheral T cells. Relative to CD4+, CD8+ T cells held more expanded clones on average.

Libraries were prepared by immunoSEQ multiplex PCR; TCRdb keeps only in-frame clonotypes and omits some of them. The table shows roughly 100,000 clones, with around 86% occurring only once. As to this clone: Its antigen is not known.

The V and J ends lost 5 bases and 4 bases respectively, with 15 bases between them. CDR3 length equals 15 residues. Germline V gives CDR1 PRHDT, CDR2 FYEKMQ (reference sequence). This receptor was obtained from an adult with an advanced solid tumor such as melanoma, head and neck, liver or kidney cancer. The source material was CD4+ or CD8+ T cells sorted from blood, sampled in a trial of the OX40 agonist ivuxolimab. The chain recombines TRBV13 with TRBJ1-3; D remains ambiguous. The CDR3 DNA reads as TGTGCCAGCAGCCCCCCCAATTCGGGGGGAAACACCATATATTTT. Translated: CASSPPNSGGNTIYF.